A selection of T cell receptor beta chains follows, all from one sample in a study of T-cell reconstitution after alpha-beta-depleted transplantation in children. One entry per CDR3 protein, called by TCRdb with MiXCR from the PCR reads. The data hold about 610,000 distinct CDR3 sequences, with 25% to 30% observed a single time. This material consisted of PBMCs, taken before TCRalphabeta/CD19-depleted stem cell transplant. Receptors were obtained from a boy under three years old with Wiskott-Aldrich syndrome, due to receive a stem cell transplant. The CDR3 runs from the conserved cysteine through the conserved F or W. D genes are given only for firm matches. For some rows the clone size is stated as once, few or many, or as a class when expanded; others skip it.

>once|TRBJ2-7|TRBV7-9|NA
CASSFGLAGLYEQYF
TGTGCCAGCAGCTTTGGGTTAGCAGGGCTCTACGAGCAGTACTTC
>few|TRBJ2-5|TRBV10-3|NA
CAISGAAETQYF
TGTGCCATCAGTGGGGCGGCAGAGACCCAGTACTTC
>NA|TRBJ1-2|TRBV28|NA
CASSLVQEAYTF
TGTGCCAGCAGTTTAGTACAGGAGGCCTACACCTTC
>few|TRBJ2-7|TRBV7-3|NA
CASSSTGTPGDYEQYF
TGTGCCAGCAGCAGTACCGGGACCCCGGGCGACTACGAGCAGTACTTC
>few|TRBJ2-1|TRBV7-9|TRBD2
CASGKRELFNEQFF
TGTGCCAGCGGAAAGCGGGAGCTATTTAACGAGCAGTTCTTC
>NA|TRBJ1-1|TRBV12-3/TRBV12-4|TRBD1
CASSWGQSNTEAFF
TGTGCCAGCAGTTGGGGACAGTCGAACACTGAAGCTTTCTTT
>NA|TRBJ2-5|TRBV27|NA
CASSLQPIGTQYF
TGTGCCAGCAGTTTGCAACCAATCGGGACCCAGTACTTC
>NA|TRBJ2-7|TRBV7-9|NA
CASSDRYQKQYF
TGTGCCAGCAGCGACAGGTATCAGAAGCAGTACTTC
>few|TRBJ1-3|TRBV12-3/TRBV12-4|NA
CASTLTRVSGNTIYF
TGTGCCAGCACCCTGACCAGGGTATCTGGAAACACCATATATTTT
>NA|TRBJ2-5|TRBV5-1|TRBD2
CASSSRSGGLAGPQETQYF
TGCGCCAGCAGCTCCCGAAGTGGAGGACTAGCGGGGCCTCAAGAGACCCAGTACTTC
>once|TRBJ2-7|TRBV5-5|NA
CASWDTAYEQYF
TGTGCCAGTTGGGACACAGCCTATGAGCAGTACTTC
>NA|TRBJ2-1|TRBV6-4|TRBD2
CASSLGPILAGGPNEQFF
TGTGCCAGCAGTCTGGGCCCGATCCTAGCGGGAGGGCCTAATGAGCAGTTCTTC
>few|TRBJ1-1|TRBV12-3/TRBV12-4|NA
CASSFGSNTEAFF
TGTGCCAGCAGTTTTGGGTCGAACACTGAAGCTTTCTTT
>few|TRBJ2-1|TRBV7-2|NA
CASSLARSEQFF
TGTGCCAGCAGCTTAGCAAGGAGTGAGCAGTTCTTC
>few|TRBJ2-3|TRBV12-3/TRBV12-4|TRBD2
CASSPLTSGASTDTQYF
TGTGCCAGCAGCCCACTGACTAGCGGGGCTAGCACAGATACGCAGTATTTT
>many|TRBJ2-1|TRBV11-2|NA
CASSSTLISYNEQFF
TGTGCCAGCAGTTCCACCCTGATCTCCTACAATGAGCAGTTCTTC
>NA|TRBJ2-7|TRBV11-2|NA
CASSLAMGGEQYF
TGTGCCAGCAGCTTAGCTATGGGAGGCGAGCAGTACTTC
>NA|TRBJ2-1|TRBV20-1|TRBD2
CRAGDEQFF
TGCAGAGCGGGAGATGAGCAGTTCTTC
>NA|TRBJ1-4|TRBV5-1|TRBD1
CASSPGLRGHSEKLFF
TGCGCCAGCAGCCCCGGGTTGAGGGGGCATAGCGAAAAACTGTTTTTT
>NA|TRBJ2-1|TRBV11-2|TRBD1
CASSPRHRGDDEQFF
TGTGCCAGCAGCCCTAGACACAGGGGAGACGATGAGCAGTTCTTC
>few|TRBJ1-1|TRBV6-1|TRBD1
CASSRQGVDRGTEAFF
TGTGCCAGCAGCCGACAGGGAGTAGATAGAGGCACTGAAGCTTTCTTT
>few|TRBJ2-2|TRBV5-1|TRBD2
CASSYPGRSTGELFF
TGCGCCAGCAGCTACCCCGGGAGGAGCACCGGGGAGCTGTTTTTT
>NA|TRBJ1-1|TRBV29-1|NA
CSVSGHDTEAFF
TGCAGCGTTAGTGGACACGACACTGAAGCTTTCTTT
>NA|TRBJ2-7|TRBV20-1|NA
CSASNTGAYEQYF
TGCAGTGCTAGTAATACGGGGGCGTACGAGCAGTACTTC
>many|TRBJ2-1|TRBV14|NA
CASSQGRKNEQFF
TGTGCCAGCAGCCAGGGGAGGAAAAATGAGCAGTTCTTC
>few|TRBJ2-6|TRBV9|NA
CASSVPRGSLTF
TGTGCCAGCAGCGTACCTCGTGGCAGCCTGACTTTC
>NA|TRBJ2-1|TRBV5-8|TRBD2
CASSLSLAGVHEQFF
TGTGCCAGCAGCTTGTCCCTAGCGGGGGTTCATGAGCAGTTCTTC
>NA|TRBJ1-1|TRBV6-1|TRBD1
CASSQDGTGFRAFF
TGTGCCAGCAGTCAAGACGGGACAGGGTTTAGAGCTTTCTTT
>many|TRBJ1-1|TRBV5-1|NA
CASSSGVNTEAFF
TGCGCCAGCAGCAGTGGAGTGAACACTGAAGCTTTCTTT
>NA|TRBJ2-7|TRBV5-1|NA
CASSLVPLEQYF
TGCGCCAGCAGTCTAGTCCCACTGGAGCAGTACTTC
>NA|TRBJ2-2|TRBV12-5|NA
CASGLAPTGELFF
TGTGCTAGTGGTTTGGCACCGACCGGGGAGCTGTTTTTT
>few|TRBJ2-5|TRBV20-1|NA
CSARYSSGRETQYF
TGCAGTGCTAGGTATTCTTCGGGACGAGAGACCCAGTACTTC
>NA|TRBJ2-2|TRBV15|TRBD2
CATSFGLAGGPGGELFF
TGTGCCACCAGCTTCGGACTAGCGGGAGGGCCCGGAGGGGAGCTGTTTTTT
>once|TRBJ2-1|TRBV28|TRBD2
CASSDPGGSYNEQFF
TGTGCCAGCAGCGACCCCGGCGGGAGCTACAATGAGCAGTTCTTC
>NA|TRBJ2-5|TRBV5-6|TRBD1
CASNRHRGLETQYF
TGTGCCAGCAACAGGCACAGGGGTTTAGAGACCCAGTACTTC
>few|TRBJ2-5|TRBV5-5|NA
CASRSGPKGGETQYF
TGTGCCAGCAGGAGCGGACCCAAAGGGGGAGAGACCCAGTACTTC
>few|TRBJ2-7|TRBV20-1|NA
CSAREASSYEQYF
TGCAGTGCTAGAGAGGCCTCATCCTACGAGCAGTACTTC
>NA|TRBJ2-1|TRBV5-1|NA
CASSPGLRTYNEQFF
TGCGCCAGCAGCCCGGGACTGCGGACGTACAATGAGCAGTTCTTC
>few|TRBJ1-6|TRBV7-2|TRBD1
CASSLSPTGGLNSPLHF
TGTGCCAGCAGCTTAAGCCCCACAGGGGGCCTAAATTCACCCCTCCACTTT
>NA|TRBJ2-1|TRBV12-3/TRBV12-4|TRBD2
CASSLYLGLDNEQFF
TGTGCCAGCAGTTTATATCTCGGACTAGACAATGAGCAGTTCTTC
>few|TRBJ1-2|TRBV27|TRBD1
CASSLIPLWTGGGGYTF
TGTGCCAGCAGTTTGATCCCTTTATGGACAGGGGGTGGCGGCTACACCTTC
>NA|TRBJ1-1|TRBV3-1|NA
CASSRHGGMMNTEAFF
TGTGCCAGCAGCCGCCACGGGGGGATGATGAACACTGAAGCTTTCTTT
>few|TRBJ2-1|TRBV11-2|NA
CASSSPGAFNEQFF
TGTGCCAGCAGCTCCCCCGGAGCGTTCAATGAGCAGTTCTTC
>few|TRBJ2-1|TRBV27|TRBD2
CASSLLRTSGSSYNEQFF
TGTGCCAGCAGTTTACTTCGGACTAGCGGGAGCTCCTACAATGAGCAGTTCTTC
>NA|TRBJ2-5|TRBV20-1|NA
CSASDGTLQETQYF
TGCAGTGCTTCGGACGGCACCCTCCAAGAGACCCAGTACTTC
>few|TRBJ1-6|TRBV27|NA
CASSLYYGVGSPLHF
TGTGCCAGCAGTTTATATTATGGGGTCGGTTCACCCCTCCACTTT
>NA|TRBJ1-1|TRBV20-1|TRBD1
CRRTGNTEAFF
TGCAGGAGGACAGGCAACACTGAAGCTTTCTTT
>NA|TRBJ2-5|TRBV5-1|NA
CASSFAVWETQYF
TGCGCCAGCAGCTTCGCGGTTTGGGAGACCCAGTACTTC